This entry concerns a single T cell receptor beta chain. Its target is unknown. In contrast to the negatively isolated CD8+ and CD4+ T cells, TEMRA cells were FACS-enriched. This record belongs to a study of CD8 T cells in Susac syndrome. For the study at large: Each patient with Susac syndrome, at the time of blood draw, was therapy-naive, on corticosteroids, or on intravenous immunoglobulin alone.

The V end was cut by 2 bases, the J end by 9 bases, with 14 bases between. CDR3 size: 13 residues. The germline CDR1 and CDR2 sequences are GTSNPN and SVGIG (reference sequence). An input of about 0.5 to 1 ug of RNA was subjected to reverse transcription using random hexamers. Amplification of TCR beta CDR3 across 54 Vbeta and 13 Jbeta was performed with immunoSEQ multiplex PCR. A single record per CDR3 protein comes from TCRdb applying MiXCR to the immunoSEQ multiplex PCR reads. The sample includes 75,000 or so distinct CDR3 sequences, 90% to 95% seen only once; the top ten take approximately 0.9%. Study results and caveats: Expansion of Susac CD8+ clones peaked in TEMRA cells and in active patients.

The sequenced sample consisted of CD8+ T cells from PBMCs. The source of this sequence is a human donor with Susac syndrome. V usage is TRBV30 and J usage is TRBJ2-1; unclear D gene. The CDR3 sequence is CAWSFGDQREQFF. As DNA, the CDR3 is TGTGCCTGGAGTTTTGGCGACCAGCGTGAGCAGTTCTTC.